This T cell receptor (beta chain) was identified in a study of cytomegalovirus exposure and HLA in healthy donors. The PCR used 60 Vbeta and 13 Jbeta primers. TCRdb keeps only in-frame clones here, not all; method: immunoSEQ multiplex PCR. The data hold about 130,000 clones, with 80% to 90% observed a single time. Germline trimming cut 0 bases from V and 1 base from J; bases unmatched to any gene: 8. The CDR3 length is 18 residues. Germline loops: CDR1 MGHDK, CDR2 SYGVNS. The TCR comes from a woman in her thirties or forties in good health and CMV-seropositive. This chain links TRBV25-1 with TRBJ2-7; TRBD2 agrees at 11 bases. The specimen was PBMCs. The CDR3 here is CASSEYLGLAELSYEQYF. The CDR3, as DNA: TGTGCCAGCAGTGAATATCTGGGACTAGCGGAGTTGTCCTACGAGCAGTACTTC.